One T cell receptor beta chain is described in this entry. What it binds is unknown. The data derive from a study of CXCR3-negative and CXCR3-positive naive CD8 T cells. Study-wide results and caveats: The study found comparably high diversity in both naive subsets and much lower diversity in memory CD8+ cells.

Each TRB cDNA library was prepared by 5' RACE (with UMI labels). TCRdb reprocessed the 5' RACE reads; each CDR3 protein has one entry and no DNA is given. There are about 130,000 distinct CDR3 sequences in the sample, with 0.29% held by the top ten. Germline V gives CDR1 SQVTM, CDR2 ANQGSEA. This CDR3 is built from 12 residues. Within the CD8+ T cell compartment, naive cells were CD45RO-CCR7+CD27+CD95-. J is TRBJ2-5 and V is TRBV29-1; TCRdb lists TRBD1, though no DNA is available to test this call. Material for sequencing was naive CXCR3- CD8+ T cells from blood. Documented subset: CD45RO-CCR7+CD27+CD95- naive CD8+ T cells lacking CXCR3 (TNR3-). The clonotype originates from a human donor in good health. Some clones in this sample may be carry-over from other donors' samples. The CDR3 is CSAGGNWETQYF.